Presented here are 10 T cell receptor beta chains from one specimen sequenced in a study of cytomegalovirus exposure and HLA in healthy donors. Both 60 Vbeta primers and 13 Jbeta primers went into the PCR. Data came from immunoSEQ multiplex PCR; TCRdb stores just in-frame clones and leaves some out. Among around 170,000 clones, 81% were seen once, and the ten largest hold around 4%. Sequenced sample: PBMCs. These receptors were obtained from a man aged 45-65 years in good health and CMV-seronegative.

As for this clone: The junction and the germline gene differ at one end; a read error may be behind it. The chain is built from TRBV7-9 and TRBJ2-1; no clear D gene. Germline V gene sequence: CDR1 SEHNR, CDR2 FQNEAQ (reference sequence). This CDR3 has 11 residues. For the CDR3, the DNA is TGTTCCAGCAGCTCAGCGAGTGAGCAGTTCTTC. Amino acids: CSSSSASEQFF.

The rearrangement joins TRBV18 to TRBJ2-3, with 10 bases identical to TRBD2. Germline V gene data show CDR1 as KGHSH and CDR2 as LQKENI. The CDR3 covers 15 residues. With V trimmed by 6 bases and J by 5 bases, 8 bases remained unmatched. DNA of the CDR3: TGTGCCAGCTCTCGTCCTAGCGGGGGAATAGATACGCAGTATTTT. Translation: CASSRPSGGIDTQYF.

The rearrangement links TRBV29-1 to TRBJ1-2; D not certain. The germline CDR1 and CDR2 sequences are SQVTM and ANQGSEA. This CDR3 has 14 amino acids. The germline V and J ends were trimmed by 6 bases and 8 bases, with 22 bases remaining between them. As DNA, the CDR3 is TGCAGCGTCTCCCGGGGAGTCGGTAATGAGGGCTACACCTTC. Its protein product is CSVSRGVGNEGYTF.

The chain joins TRBV4-3 to TRBJ2-3, with TRBD2 as a possible D gene (7 bases). The V end was cut by 0 bases, the J end by 4 bases, with 17 bases between. The CDR3 spans 17 residues. CDR1 and CDR2 from the germline V gene are LGHNA and YSLEER. The CDR3 sequence is CASSQDRPGGLADTQYF. CDR3 nucleotide sequence: TGCGCCAGCAGCCAAGATCGGCCGGGGGGCCTGGCAGATACGCAGTATTTT.

The chain links TRBV7-2 to TRBJ1-1; 9 bases agree with TRBD1. Germline assignment: CDR1 SGHTA and CDR2 FQGNSA. This CDR3 is built from 14 residues. The V and J ends lost 6 bases and 3 bases, in that order; junction bases with no gene match: 5. The CDR3 loop reads CASRTGTGHTEAFF. In DNA, the CDR3 is TGTGCCAGCAGGACCGGGACAGGGCACACTGAAGCTTTCTTT.

V gene TRBV6-5 combines with J gene TRBJ2-5; 7 bases agree with TRBD2. Trimming removed 7 bases from V and 4 bases from J; junction bases left unmatched: 9. There are 14 residues in the CDR3. Germline V gives CDR1 MNHEY, CDR2 SVGAGI. DNA for the CDR3: TGTGCCAGCAAACGGGGGAGGGTCGGAGAGACCCAGTACTTC. Its translation: CASKRGRVGETQYF.

This chain connects TRBV4-1 to TRBJ2-4, with no clear D. Germline V gene sequence: CDR1 MGHRA, CDR2 YSYEKL. V was trimmed by 1 base and J by 9 bases, leaving 7 bases between them. This CDR3 contains 12 residues. CDR3 sequence reads: CASSQGRGIQYF. CDR3 nucleotide sequence: TGCGCCAGCAGCCAAGGGAGAGGCATTCAGTACTTC.

The genes are TRBV5-1 and TRBJ2-2; D possibly corresponds to TRBD2 (5 bases). The CDR3 has 14 residues. V was cut by 3 bases and J by 2 bases, with 8 bases left in between. CDR1 SGHRS and CDR2 YFSETQ come from the germline V gene. The CDR3 reads CASSSGENTGELFF. CDR3 sequence (DNA): TGCGCCAGCAGCTCCGGGGAAAACACCGGGGAGCTGTTTTTT.

The rearrangement joins TRBV9 to TRBJ2-1; 10 nucleotides agree with TRBD2. The CDR3 sequence is 16 residues long. V lost 4 bases to trimming and J lost 6 bases; unmatched junction nucleotides: 10. Germline assignment: CDR1 SGDLS and CDR2 YYNGEE. In DNA form, the CDR3 reads TGTGCCAGCAGCACTCCAAGCGGGGGGGCGGCCAATGAGCAGTTCTTC. This translates into CASSTPSGGAANEQFF.

The V and J genes are TRBV6-5 and TRBJ2-5, with 13 nucleotides matching TRBD2. The CDR3 spans 16 residues. Germline V lookup: CDR1 MNHEY, CDR2 SVGAGI. V shed 6 bases, J shed 0 bases, and the junction held 4 bases outside the gene matches. CDR3 protein: CASSYTSGGDQETQYF. The CDR3 DNA reads as TGTGCCAGCAGCTACACTAGCGGGGGGGACCAAGAGACCCAGTACTTC.